The 31 T cell receptor beta chains presented below share a single source sample, sequenced in a study of T cells in Graves' hyperthyroidism and ophthalmopathy. RNA transcripts provided the source from which TCR beta CDR3 regions were amplified. The HTBI set primed first-round TCR CDR3 RT-PCR. TCRdb ran MiXCR on the multiplex PCR reads and lists one entry per CDR3 protein. The sample has approximately 430,000 distinct CDR3 sequences, 15% to 18% seen once. Sequencing was performed on blood. These receptors all come from a woman aged 18-29 years with Graves' hyperthyroidism.

This clonotype was counted between two and nine times. This chain joins TRBV29-1 and TRBJ1-1; D not resolved. CDR1 is SQVTM and CDR2 is ANQGSEA in the germline V gene. V was trimmed by 4 bases and J by 2 bases, leaving 8 bases between them. This CDR3 is built from 12 residues. The CDR3 sequence is CSVAGHNTEAFF. In DNA, the CDR3 is TGCAGCGTTGCGGGCCACAACACTGAAGCTTTCTTT.

This clonotype was counted many times. The chain combines TRBV5-1 with TRBJ2-5; D is ambiguous. Trimming removed 0 bases at V and 4 bases at J, with 16 bases between. CDR3 size: 16 residues. Germline CDR1 reads SGHRS; CDR2 reads YFSETQ. The CDR3 sequence: CASSLVGHGSGETQYF. The CDR3 DNA sequence: TGCGCCAGCAGCTTGGTGGGCCATGGCTCCGGAGAGACCCAGTACTTC.

The chain is built from TRBV6-1 and TRBJ2-5; the match to TRBD2 covers 12 bases. The CDR3 loop spans 17 amino acids. V was pared by 5 bases and J by 5 bases, with 12 bases of the junction left unmatched. Per germline, CDR1 MNHNS and CDR2 SASEGT. The CDR3 DNA reads TGTGCCAGCAGTCCCATCAGTGGACTAGCGGGAAGGGAGACCCAGTACTTC. Its translation: CASSPISGLAGRETQYF.

The genes are TRBV12-3 or TRBV12-4 and TRBJ1-4; D remains unclear. The CDR3 is made up of 12 amino acids. Trimming took 3 bases from V and 7 from J, leaving 6 bases between them. The CDR3 region is CASSFYGEKLFF. The CDR3 DNA reads TGTGCCAGCAGTTTCTACGGTGAAAAACTGTTTTTT.

This clonotype appeared many times. CDR3 region: CASKTRGGASYNEQFF. In DNA form, the CDR3 reads TGTGCCAGCAAAACTCGCGGGGGGGCCTCCTACAATGAGCAGTTCTTC. This sequence joins TRBV11-2 and TRBJ2-1; 9 bases line up with TRBD2. CDR1 is SGHAT, CDR2 FQNNGV, per germline. The CDR3 has 16 residues. Trimming took 7 bases from V and 0 from J; bases not matched to a gene: 7.

This clonotype was recorded many times. CDR3 amino acids: CASSLQQGGYTF. The CDR3 DNA reads as TGTGCCAGCAGTTTACAGCAGGGCGGCTACACCTTC. The chain combines TRBV28 with TRBJ1-2; D possibly corresponds to TRBD1 (5 bases). Between the trimmed V and J ends, which lost 2 bases and 8 bases, there was a span of 9 bases. The CDR3 sequence is 12 residues long. Germline V CDR1 and CDR2: MDHEN, SYDVKM.

The genes are TRBV15 and TRBJ2-1, with D unresolved. Germline CDR1 LNHNV, CDR2 YYDKDF (reference sequence). Trimming left V 2 bases short and J 0 bases short, with 14 bases between. CDR3 size: 17 residues. CDR3 sequence (DNA): TGTGCCACCAGCAGATCCCCCGTGACAAGCTCCTACAATGAGCAGTTCTTC. Amino acid sequence: CATSRSPVTSSYNEQFF.

This clonotype has just a few counts. This chain uses TRBV4-1 with TRBJ1-4; D possibly corresponds to TRBD1 (6 bases). Trimming cost V 4 bases and J 5 bases, with 14 bases left between them. There are 15 residues in the CDR3. Germline lookup yields CDR1 MGHRA and CDR2 YSYEKL. The CDR3 sequence: CASSLISQGNEKLFF. Written as DNA, the CDR3 is TGCGCCAGCAGCCTCATTTCCCAGGGGAATGAAAAACTGTTTTTT.

On this clonotype itself: A junction boundary mismatches the germline segment, possibly from a read error. This chain uses TRBV7-3 with TRBJ2-1, with 8 bases identical to TRBD2. The CDR3 totals 17 residues. The germline gives CDR1 SGHTA, CDR2 FQGTGA. The CDR3 DNA reads as TGTGCCAGCGGCTTACATCTAGCGGGCCCTGGAGTGGATGAGCAGTTCTTC. It specifies CASGLHLAGPGVDEQFF.

This clonotype was picked up many times. The V call is TRBV20-1, the J call TRBJ2-1; 7 positions match TRBD2. CDR3 length: 11 residues. Trimming removed 5 bases from V and 10 bases from J; junction bases left unmatched: 5. The germline V gene has CDR1 DFQATT and CDR2 SNEGSKA (reference sequence). The CDR3 nucleotides are TGCAGTGCTGGGGGGGAATACGAGCAGTTCTTC. This translates into CSAGGEYEQFF.

This clonotype was recorded many times. This rearrangement joins TRBV7-9 to TRBJ1-3; D not certain. The CDR3 is 13 residues long. The germline CDR1 and CDR2 sequences are SEHNR and FQNEAQ (reference sequence). V was shortened by 4 bases and J by 0 bases, with 4 bases between the two germline ends. DNA of the CDR3: TGTGCCAGCAGCTCCAGCTCTGGAAACACCATATATTTT. It yields the protein CASSSSSGNTIYF. The whole variable domain, filled in from reference TRBV7-9 and TRBJ1-3, reads DTGVSQNPRHKITKRGQNVTFRCDPISEHNRLYWYRQTLGQGPEFLTYFQNEAQLEKSRLLSDRFSAERPKGSFSTLEIQRTEQGDSAMYLCASSSSSGNTIYFGEGSWLTVV.

This clonotype was picked up many times. The V gene is TRBV2, the J gene TRBJ1-2, with D perhaps matching TRBD1 (5 bases). The CDR3 runs to 15 residues. Germline V gene lookup returns CDR1 SNHLY and CDR2 FYNNEI. V was clipped by 6 bases and J by 2 bases, with 16 bases between them. Written as DNA, the CDR3 is TGTGCCAGCAGAGAGGACAACAACAGGAACTATGGCTACACCTTC. Amino acid sequence: CASREDNNRNYGYTF.

This clonotype was found a few times. V is TRBV20-1 and J is TRBJ2-1, with D perhaps given as TRBD1 or TRBD2 (5 bases each). The germline V gene has CDR1 DFQATT and CDR2 SNEGSKA (reference sequence). Trimming cost V 1 base and J 9 bases, with 16 bases left between them. This CDR3 is 14 amino acids long. For the CDR3, the DNA is TGCAGTGCTAGAGTACGGCCGGGGCGTACTGAGCAGTTCTTC. This gives the protein CSARVRPGRTEQFF.

The chain links TRBV4-3 to TRBJ2-7; 8 positions match TRBD2. The ends lost 0 bases at V and 0 bases at J; junction bases unmatched: 10. CDR1 is LGHNA and CDR2 is YSLEER in the germline V gene. CDR3 size: 18 residues. CDR3 amino acids: CASSQDYGGGLHSYEQYF. DNA of the CDR3: TGCGCCAGCAGCCAAGATTACGGCGGGGGGCTCCACTCCTACGAGCAGTACTTC.

At least ten counts were recorded for this clonotype. The chain has TRBV6-1 and TRBJ2-6; maybe TRBD1 (6 bases). CDR1 and CDR2 (germline): MNHNS, SASEGT. V was shortened by 3 bases and J by 6 bases, with 18 bases between the two germline ends. The CDR3 is 17 amino acids. Here the CDR3 DNA reads TGTGCCAGCAGTGAGAAACAGGGCCATCTGGAGGCCAACGTCCTGACTTTC. It is translated as CASSEKQGHLEANVLTF.

V usage is TRBV9 and J usage is TRBJ2-1, with D possibly TRBD1 on 6 matching bases. The CDR3 covers 16 residues. Trimming left V 5 bases short and J 4 bases short, with 19 bases between. CDR1 and CDR2 from the germline V gene are SGDLS and YYNGEE. The CDR3 sequence: CASSYDRSGRYNEQFF. CDR3 DNA sequence: TGTGCCAGCAGTTACGACAGGTCGGGGCGGTACAATGAGCAGTTCTTC.

Many counts were recorded for this clonotype. The V call is TRBV28, the J call TRBJ1-2, with D perhaps TRBD1 (5 bases). Trimming left V 3 bases short and J 2 bases short, with 13 bases between. The CDR3 has 15 amino acids. Germline V gene lookup returns CDR1 MDHEN and CDR2 SYDVKM. The CDR3 bases are TGTGCCAGCAGTTTCATCGACAGAAAAAACTATGGCTACACCTTC. It codes for CASSFIDRKNYGYTF.

In its sample, this clonotype was seen a few times. The chain employs TRBV5-1 and TRBJ2-5; tentatively, D is TRBD1 (6 bases). The germline V gene has CDR1 SGHRS and CDR2 YFSETQ. CDR3 length: 14 residues. The V end was cut by 3 bases, the J end by 1 base, with 10 bases between. CDR3 sequence: CASSSQGIQETQYF. The CDR3 region has the DNA TGCGCCAGCAGCTCGCAGGGGATCCAAGAGACCCAGTACTTC.

Concerning this clonotype itself: A much larger clone lies one base from this, so it may be a read error. V and J are TRBV28 and TRBJ1-2, with 8 bases that match TRBD1. The V and J ends lost 3 bases and 7 bases, in that order; junction bases with no gene match: 13. Looked up from germline, CDR1 is MDHEN and CDR2 is SYDVKM. There are 16 residues in the CDR3. The CDR3 reads CASSFPTRTGMAGYTF. CDR3 in DNA: TGTGCCAGCAGTTTCCCCACCCGGACAGGGATGGCTGGCTACACCTTC.

This clonotype has ten or more counts. The V call is TRBV7-9, the J call TRBJ2-1; D is uncertain. The germline CDR1 and CDR2 sequences are SEHNR and FQNEAQ (reference sequence). With 0 bases removed from V and 5 bases from J, the gap between germline ends came to 5 bases. The CDR3 extends over 13 amino acids. Written as DNA, the CDR3 is TGTGCCAGCAGCTTAGCCAATCACAATGAGCAGTTCTTC. This translates into CASSLANHNEQFF.

This chain links TRBV20-1 with TRBJ2-5; D perhaps matches TRBD1 (5 bases). CDR1 and CDR2 from the germline V gene are DFQATT and SNEGSKA (reference sequence). This CDR3 region has 14 residues. V lost 6 bases and J 2 bases, leaving 16 bases between the germline ends. CDR3 nucleotides: TGCAGTGCCCGAAGCAGGGATAAACAAGAGACCCAGTACTTC. This translates into CSARSRDKQETQYF.

This clonotype was seen at least ten times. The V and J genes are TRBV7-2 and TRBJ2-7, with D possibly being TRBD1 or TRBD2 (6 bases each). The CDR3 loop spans 17 amino acids. Per the germline V gene, CDR1 is SGHTA and CDR2 is FQGNSA. Trimming left V 1 base short and J 3 bases short, with 19 bases between. The DNA of the CDR3 is TGTGCCAGCAGCTTAGGTCGGGGGCAGGCGGTAGTCTACGAGCAGTACTTC. It codes for CASSLGRGQAVVYEQYF. The full variable domain, its missing parts supplied by reference TRBV7-2 and TRBJ2-7, is GAGVSQSPSNKVTEKGKDVELRCDPISGHTALYWYRQSLGQGLEFLIYFQGNSAPDKSGLPSDRFSAERTGGSVSTLTIQRTQQEDSAVYLCASSLGRGQAVVYEQYFGPGTRLTVT.

This clonotype was observed at least ten times. The J gene is TRBJ2-1, the V gene TRBV3-1, with 9 bases fitting TRBD2. The J segment lost 9 bases and the V segment lost 0 bases, leaving 0 bases of the junction unmatched. This CDR3 has 13 residues. Per the germline V gene, CDR1 is LGHDT and CDR2 is YNNKEL (reference sequence). The CDR3 region has the DNA TGTGCCAGCAGCCAAGATAGCGGGGGTGAGCAGTTCTTC. Translating it yields CASSQDSGGEQFF.

This clonotype appeared once. The rearrangement links TRBV13 to TRBJ2-7; TRBD1 agrees at 8 bases. The CDR3 loop spans 14 amino acids. The V and J ends lost 4 bases and 4 bases, in that order; junction bases with no gene match: 6. Germline CDR1 reads PRHDT; CDR2 reads FYEKMQ (reference sequence). Here the CDR3 reads CASSYGQGGYEQYF. The DNA for the CDR3 is TGTGCCAGCAGCTACGGACAGGGCGGGTACGAGCAGTACTTC.

The V and J genes are TRBV20-1 and TRBJ2-7, with D possibly being TRBD2 (6 bases). The CDR3 is 16 residues long. Trimming pared 0 bases from V and 7 bases from J, leaving 22 bases between. Germline loops: CDR1 DFQATT, CDR2 SNEGSKA (reference sequence). The CDR3 region has the DNA TGCAGTGCTAGAGATTTGGGAGGAGGTGGCGGGAAGGAGCAGTACTTC. Protein sequence: CSARDLGGGGGKEQYF.

This clonotype was seen many times. The chain employs TRBV7-2 and TRBJ1-2; D remains unclear. Germline V gives CDR1 SGHTA, CDR2 FQGNSA. Trimming removed 0 bases at V and 4 bases at J, with 12 bases between. The CDR3 runs 15 residues. The CDR3 sequence is CASSLARNSIYGYTF. In DNA form, the CDR3 reads TGTGCCAGCAGCTTAGCAAGGAACTCGATCTATGGCTACACCTTC.

This clonotype was recorded at least ten times. The chain recombines TRBV12-3 or TRBV12-4 with TRBJ1-1; D gene uncertain. The CDR3 covers 12 residues. V gave up 5 bases and J gave up 7 bases, with 11 bases separating them. The CDR3 loop reads CASSPRALEAFF. CDR3 in DNA: TGTGCCAGCAGTCCCCGCGCCCTTGAAGCTTTCTTT.

The rearrangement links TRBV6-5 to TRBJ1-2; D uncertain. This CDR3 contains 17 residues. Trimming removed 1 base at V and 4 bases at J, with 19 bases between. CDR1 and CDR2 from the germline V gene are MNHEY and SVGAGI. The CDR3 region is CASSYFSSGSPGYGYTF. As DNA, the CDR3 is TGTGCCAGCAGTTACTTTTCTTCGGGCAGCCCTGGCTATGGCTACACCTTC.

This clonotype was seen ten or more times. V and J are TRBV6-2 or TRBV6-3 and TRBJ1-5, with 9 bases identical to TRBD1. J lost 3 bases, V lost 5 bases, and 5 bases had no gene match. Per the germline V gene, CDR1 is MNHEY and CDR2 is SVGEGT. The CDR3 contains 15 residues. The CDR3 reads CASSPTGGHNQPQHF. The DNA for the CDR3 is TGTGCCAGCAGTCCGACAGGGGGACACAATCAGCCCCAGCATTTT.

The chain is built from TRBV12-3 or TRBV12-4 and TRBJ1-5, with 9 bases that match TRBD1. The CDR3 length is 15 residues. The J segment lost 6 bases and the V segment lost 5 bases, leaving 8 bases of the junction unmatched. CDR3 loop: CASSLLQGAAQPQHF. DNA for the CDR3: TGTGCCAGCAGTCTCTTACAGGGGGCCGCTCAGCCCCAGCATTTT.

V and J are TRBV3-1 and TRBJ2-5; D may be TRBD2 (5 bases). The CDR3 consists of 17 residues. Trimming took off 0 bases at V and 4 bases at J, with 18 bases between the two ends. Germline CDR1 is LGHDT and CDR2 is YNNKEL (reference sequence). DNA for the CDR3: TGTGCCAGCAGCCAAGATTTCTCGGCTAGCCTGGGAGAGACCCAGTACTTC. This encodes CASSQDFSASLGETQYF.